This TCR beta chain was recovered during a study of breast tumors, draining lymph nodes, adjacent tissues. TCRdb reanalysed the multiplex PCR reads using MiXCR and keeps one entry per CDR3 protein. Among some 150,000 distinct CDR3 sequences listed, approximately 33% were seen once. The CDR3 contains 14 residues. Germline V gene sequence: CDR1 DFQATT, CDR2 SNEGSKA (reference sequence). The ends were cut back, 7 bases at V and 4 bases at J, with 17 bases in the middle. This clonotype was observed many times. Antigen specificity is unknown. Axillary draining lymph nodes of breast cancer patients supplied the node samples. General study points: Tumors had less TCR diversity than lymph nodes, more than nontumor tissue.

The specimen sequenced was axillary lymph node tissue. V and J are TRBV20-1 and TRBJ1-3, with D possibly TRBD1 on 5 matching bases. The sequence was obtained from a female donor with breast cancer. Some clones in this sample may be carry-over from other donors' samples. The CDR3 DNA reads as TGCAGTGTACCGAGGGGCGCGGTGGGAAACACCATATATTTT. Translation: CSVPRGAVGNTIYF.